Listed here are 31 T cell receptor beta chains from one sample, sequenced in a study of T cells after yellow fever vaccination. Via MiXCR, TCRdb re-called the 5' RACE reads, giving one row per CDR3 protein. Of under 200,000 distinct CDR3 sequences in the sample, about 7% are singletons; the top ten hold 2.5% to 3%. The input for sequencing was CD4+ T cells sorted from PBMCs, taken 5 days after the first yellow fever vaccination. Every receptor here comes from a man younger than 35 who received the YFV17D yellow fever vaccine.

This clonotype was counted many times. The chain links TRBV28 to TRBJ2-3, with 8 bases that match TRBD2. The CDR3 loop spans 17 amino acids. The V gene end was trimmed by 5 bases and the J gene end by 6 bases; junction bases not matched to a gene: 16. The germline V gene has CDR1 MDHEN and CDR2 SYDVKM. The CDR3 protein is CASSPTGGGPATDTQYF. CDR3 nucleotides: TGTGCCAGCAGTCCCACGGGGGGGGGTCCCGCAACTGATACGCAGTATTTT.

The rearrangement links TRBV18 to TRBJ1-6; 7 positions agree with TRBD1. From germline, CDR1 is KGHSH and CDR2 LQKENI. This CDR3 contains 14 residues. Germline trimming cut 6 bases from V and 9 bases from J; bases unmatched to any gene: 8. DNA of the CDR3: TGTGCCAGCTCGCCGGGGACAGTTCCTTCACCCCTCCACTTT. Its translation is CASSPGTVPSPLHF.

The chain has TRBV6-5 and TRBJ2-1; 15 bases line up with TRBD2. The germline V gene has CDR1 MNHEY and CDR2 SVGAGI. The CDR3 totals 16 residues. Germline trimming cut 4 bases from V and 10 bases from J; bases unmatched to any gene: 8. CDR3 protein: CASSSPGLAGGQEQFF. In nucleotides, the CDR3 is TGTGCCAGCAGTTCTCCAGGACTAGCGGGGGGGCAGGAGCAGTTCTTC.

This clonotype was counted many times. CDR3 bases: TGTGCCAGCAGCTTTGGCAACCTGGGAGAGACCCAGTACTTC. This codes for CASSFGNLGETQYF. J is TRBJ2-5 and V is TRBV5-5; no definite D call. This CDR3 contains 14 residues. Germline V gene lookup returns CDR1 SGHKS and CDR2 YYEKEE (reference sequence). V gave up 2 bases and J gave up 4 bases, with 12 bases separating them.

The rearrangement links TRBV4-3 to TRBJ2-4; no clear D. Per germline, CDR1 LGHNA and CDR2 YSLEER. V was trimmed by 0 bases and J by 7 bases, leaving 7 bases between them. The CDR3 has 13 amino acids. The CDR3 DNA reads TGCGCCAGCAGCCAAGAAAGTGGGAACATTCAGTACTTC. It encodes CASSQESGNIQYF.

In its sample, this clonotype was seen many times. The gene calls are TRBV20-1 and TRBJ2-3, with 9 bases lining up with TRBD2. The V and J ends lost 3 bases and 3 bases, in that order; junction bases with no gene match: 1. The CDR3 is made up of 13 amino acids. CDR1 is DFQATT and CDR2 is SNEGSKA in the germline V gene (reference sequence). In DNA, the CDR3 is TGCAGTGCTAGGCGGGGGGGAACAGATACGCAGTATTTT. It yields the protein CSARRGGTDTQYF.

At least ten counts were recorded for this clonotype. This chain links TRBV20-1 with TRBJ1-5; no clear D. The CDR3 sequence is 13 residues long. The germline CDR1 and CDR2 sequences are DFQATT and SNEGSKA (reference sequence). The V end lost 1 base, the J end lost 4 bases, and 8 bases lay between the germline ends. CDR3 bases: TGCAGTGCTAGAGTAGGGAGGAATCAGCCCCAGCATTTT. Protein sequence: CSARVGRNQPQHF.

This clonotype was recorded many times. V gene TRBV7-9 combines with J gene TRBJ2-7; 8 bases agree with TRBD1. The CDR3 spans 16 residues. Losses at the gene ends were 5 bases for V and 5 bases for J; bases not matched to a gene: 14. The V gene's germline CDR1 is SEHNR and CDR2 FQNEAQ (reference sequence). CDR3 in DNA: TGTGCCAGCAGCCAGCGCGGACAGGGCAAGTTCCACGAGCAGTACTTC. It yields the protein CASSQRGQGKFHEQYF.

This clonotype was recorded at least ten times. The chain joins TRBV12-3 or TRBV12-4 to TRBJ1-5; TRBD1 agrees at 8 bases. Germline trimming cut 6 bases from V and 5 bases from J; bases unmatched to any gene: 6. The CDR3 contains 14 residues. Here the CDR3 DNA reads TGTGCCAGCAGCCGGACAGGGTTTGATCAGCCCCAGCATTTT. Translating it yields CASSRTGFDQPQHF.

This clonotype came up many times. The rearrangement uses TRBV6-5 and TRBJ1-1; no definite D call. The length of the CDR3 is 9 residues. The V end lost 11 bases, the J end lost 12 bases, and 13 bases lay between the germline ends. Germline V lookup: CDR1 MNHEY, CDR2 SVGAGI. CDR3 sequence (DNA): TGTGCCTCTCGGCTTTCGACTTTCTTT. Protein sequence: CASRLSTFF.

The chain uses TRBV2 and TRBJ2-1, with D possibly matching TRBD2 (6 bases). The CDR3 is made up of 13 amino acids. CDR1 and CDR2 from the germline V gene are SNHLY and FYNNEI. Trimming removed 7 bases at V and 5 bases at J, with 12 bases between. CDR3: CASTRGTDNEQFF. The CDR3 DNA sequence: TGTGCCAGCACTCGGGGGACGGACAATGAGCAGTTCTTC.

This clonotype was found many times. The chain combines TRBV5-1 with TRBJ2-6; D not certain. The CDR3 covers 13 residues. CDR1 SGHRS and CDR2 YFSETQ come from the germline V gene. V was cut by 4 bases and J by 0 bases, with 2 bases left in between. The CDR3 region is CASSHSGANVLTF. The CDR3 region has the DNA TGCGCCAGCAGCCACTCTGGGGCCAACGTCCTGACTTTC.

This chain links TRBV20-1 with TRBJ1-2; D remains ambiguous. V was trimmed by 1 base and J by 1 base, leaving 13 bases between them. Germline values: CDR1 DFQATT, CDR2 SNEGSKA (reference sequence). The CDR3 is made up of 15 amino acids. The chain's CDR3 is CSARVGFGNNYGYTF. The DNA for the CDR3 is TGCAGTGCTAGAGTGGGGTTTGGGAATAACTATGGCTACACCTTC.

This clonotype was seen many times. The rearrangement links TRBV7-2 to TRBJ2-3; weak D call: TRBD2 (5 bases). Germline-derived CDR1 and CDR2 are SGHTA and FQGNSA. Trimming left V 3 bases short and J 2 bases short, with 9 bases between. CDR3 length: 14 residues. DNA of the CDR3: TGTGCCAGCAGCTTGTACGGGGTCACAGATACGCAGTATTTT. Amino acids: CASSLYGVTDTQYF.

This clonotype has just a few counts. Written as DNA, the CDR3 is TGTGCCAGCAGTTCACTTTTGCCGGCAAATGAAAAACTGTTTTTT. Translated: CASSSLLPANEKLFF. This sequence joins TRBV6-5 and TRBJ1-4; no clear D gene. Germline CDR1 is MNHEY and CDR2 is SVGAGI. Trimming left V 4 bases short and J 5 bases short, with 14 bases between. CDR3 size: 15 residues.

In its sample, this clonotype was seen many times. The V and J genes are TRBV7-6 and TRBJ2-1; perhaps TRBD2 as D (5 bases). This CDR3 contains 15 residues. V lost 5 bases, J lost 3 bases, and 14 bases lay in between. Germline V gene sequence: CDR1 SGHVS, CDR2 FNYEAQ. CDR3 coding DNA: TGTGCCAGCAGCCTTAGCGTGGGCCTCTACAATGAGCAGTTCTTC. This codes for CASSLSVGLYNEQFF. Complete variable domain (other parts from reference TRBV7-6 and TRBJ2-1): GAGVSQSPRYKVTKRGQDVALRCDPISGHVSLYWYRQALGQGPEFLTYFNYEAQQDKSGLPNDRFSAERPEGSISTLTIQRTEQRDSAMYRCASSLSVGLYNEQFFGPGTRLTVL.

The genes are TRBV5-1 and TRBJ2-3, with D maybe TRBD2 (6 bases). The germline gives CDR1 SGHRS, CDR2 YFSETQ. V was trimmed by 3 bases and J by 1 base, leaving 12 bases between them. The CDR3 extends over 15 amino acids. CDR3 loop: CASSSGGARTDTQYF. Written as DNA, the CDR3 is TGCGCCAGCAGCTCTGGAGGGGCTCGCACAGATACGCAGTATTTT.

The table lists this clonotype with many counts. The V gene is TRBV25-1, the J gene TRBJ1-2; D is unclear. The ends were cut back, 5 bases at V and 7 bases at J, with 17 bases in the middle. The CDR3 covers 14 residues. Germline CDR1 reads MGHDK; CDR2 reads SYGVNS. Written as DNA, the CDR3 is TGTGCCAGCAGTTTCCCCGGTAGGGATACTGGCTACACCTTC. Translated: CASSFPGRDTGYTF.

In this sample, this clonotype turned up a few times. CDR3 in amino acids: CASSLRLAVQTQYF. The CDR3 coding sequence is TGTGCCAGCAGCTTGCGACTAGCGGTCCAGACCCAGTACTTC. The chain couples TRBV7-2 to TRBJ2-5; 9 nucleotides agree with TRBD2. Trimming cost V 3 bases and J 6 bases; bases outside gene matches: 5. Germline assignment: CDR1 SGHTA and CDR2 FQGNSA. This CDR3 has 14 residues. The full variable domain, its missing parts supplied by reference TRBV7-2 and TRBJ2-5, is GAGVSQSPSNKVTEKGKDVELRCDPISGHTALYWYRQSLGQGLEFLIYFQGNSAPDKSGLPSDRFSAERTGGSVSTLTIQRTQQEDSAVYLCASSLRLAVQTQYFGPGTRLLVL.

At least ten counts were recorded for this clonotype. V is TRBV6-6 and J is TRBJ1-6; D gene ambiguous. The length of the CDR3 is 13 residues. Trimming left V 7 bases short and J 9 bases short, with 13 bases between. Germline loops: CDR1 MNHNY, CDR2 SVGAGI (reference sequence). In nucleotides, the CDR3 is TGTGCCAGCACCACCCGAACCGTTTCACCCCTCCACTTT. Translated, it gives CASTTRTVSPLHF.

This clonotype was seen a few times. The chain employs TRBV6-5 and TRBJ1-5; no clear D gene. The CDR3 extends over 16 amino acids. V lost 0 bases to trimming and J lost 5 bases, with 14 bases between them. Germline V lookup: CDR1 MNHEY, CDR2 SVGAGI. The CDR3 spells CASSYSPGDWYQPQHF. The CDR3 bases are TGTGCCAGCAGTTACTCGCCCGGAGACTGGTATCAGCCCCAGCATTTT.

The table lists this clonotype with many counts. The genes are TRBV7-7 and TRBJ2-2, with D possibly matching TRBD2 (5 bases). This CDR3 is 15 amino acids long. V lost 2 bases to trimming and J lost 4 bases, with 11 bases between them. The germline CDR1 and CDR2 sequences are SSHAT and FNYEAQ (reference sequence). CDR3 sequence (DNA): TGTGCCAGCAGCTTAAATGCCGGGGTCACCGGGGAGCTGTTTTTT. The encoded protein is CASSLNAGVTGELFF. The whole variable domain, remainder taken from reference TRBV7-7 and TRBJ2-2, is GAGVSQSPRYKVTKRGQDVTLRCDPISSHATLYWYQQALGQGPEFLTYFNYEAQPDKSGLPSDRFSAERPEGSISTLTIQRTEQRDSAMYRCASSLNAGVTGELFFGEGSRLTVL.

Details on this clonotype: A much larger clone differs from this one at a single base, so this may be a read error. The chain is built from TRBV6-2 or TRBV6-3 and TRBJ1-5, with 8 bases lining up with TRBD1. The germline CDR1 and CDR2 sequences are MNHEY and SVGEGT. The CDR3 runs to 13 residues. V dropped 6 bases and J dropped 10; count of bases not matched to a gene: 8. CDR3 DNA sequence: TGTGCCAGCAGCCTGGACAGGGAATCCCCCCAGCATTTT. Protein product: CASSLDRESPQHF.

Only a few counts were recorded for this clonotype. The chain combines TRBV15 with TRBJ1-1; D unresolved. This CDR3 is built from 12 residues. Per germline, CDR1 LNHNV and CDR2 YYDKDF (reference sequence). V was shortened by 5 bases and J by 5 bases, with 9 bases between the two germline ends. CDR3 nucleotide sequence: TGTGCCACCAGCCTAGACCGAACTGAAGCTTTCTTT. Its translation is CATSLDRTEAFF.

In this sample, this clonotype turned up a few times. This chain links TRBV5-1 with TRBJ1-2; maybe TRBD1 (6 bases). The germline V and J ends were trimmed by 3 bases and 1 base, with 13 bases remaining between them. The CDR3 length is 15 residues. The germline CDR1 and CDR2 sequences are SGHRS and YFSETQ. The CDR3 DNA follows: TGCGCCAGCAGCTCCTTACAGGGCGTTAACTATGGCTACACCTTC. It translates to CASSSLQGVNYGYTF.

This clonotype was picked up a small number of times. This rearrangement joins TRBV27 to TRBJ2-6; maybe TRBD1 (5 bases). Germline V gives CDR1 MNHEY, CDR2 SMNVEV (reference sequence). With 6 bases removed from V and 2 bases from J, the gap between germline ends came to 29 bases. The CDR3 is 21 amino acids. The CDR3 DNA reads TGTGCCAGCAGCATGCTAGGGGTATTCGAGTCGAAATTTACTGGGGCCAACGTCCTGACTTTC. Its translation: CASSMLGVFESKFTGANVLTF. Combining the CDR3 with reference TRBV27 and TRBJ2-6 gives the whole variable domain EAQVTQNPRYLITVTGKKLTVTCSQNMNHEYMSWYRQDPGLGLRQIYYSMNVEVTDKGDVPEGYKVSRKEKRNFPLILESPSPNQTSLYFCASSMLGVFESKFTGANVLTFGAGSRLTVL.

The table lists this clonotype with many counts. The J gene is TRBJ2-3, the V gene TRBV5-1, with 8 nucleotides matching TRBD2. Germline lookup yields CDR1 SGHRS and CDR2 YFSETQ. Trimming cost V 2 bases and J 6 bases; bases outside gene matches: 11. CDR3 length: 16 residues. The CDR3 reads CASSLNWSGGRDTQYF. The CDR3 nucleotides read TGCGCCAGCAGCTTAAACTGGAGCGGGGGCCGGGATACGCAGTATTTT.

The DNA of the CDR3 is TGTGCCAGCAGCTGGGCGGGGGAGCTGTTTTTT. It translates to CASSWAGELFF. The chain couples TRBV3-1 to TRBJ2-2; D unresolved. The CDR3 is 11 residues long. CDR1 and CDR2 from the germline V gene are LGHDT and YNNKEL (reference sequence). V was shortened by 5 bases and J by 8 bases, with 6 bases between the two germline ends.

The table lists this clonotype with many counts. The chain combines TRBV7-8 with TRBJ2-2, with no clear D. This CDR3 has 15 residues. The V end lost 3 bases, the J end lost 0 bases, and 8 bases lay between the germline ends. Germline loops: CDR1 SGHVS, CDR2 FQNEAQ. The CDR3 sequence is CASSFPVTNTGELFF. The DNA of the CDR3 is TGTGCCAGCAGCTTTCCTGTTACGAACACCGGGGAGCTGTTTTTT.

In this sample, this clonotype turned up a few times. V and J are TRBV28 and TRBJ2-6; weak D call: TRBD2 (6 bases). The germline V and J ends were trimmed by 5 bases and 4 bases, with 36 bases remaining between them. Germline assignment: CDR1 MDHEN and CDR2 SYDVKM. This CDR3 has 23 residues. As DNA, the CDR3 is TGTGCCAGCAGTCCCTCGGGACTGAGGAAGAAAGATGCAGGTCGGGCCGGGGCCAACGTCCTGACTTTC. It codes for CASSPSGLRKKDAGRAGANVLTF. The entire variable domain, with the rest obtained from reference TRBV28 and TRBJ2-6, is as follows: DVKVTQSSRYLVKRTGEKVFLECVQDMDHENMFWYRQDPGLGLRLIYFSYDVKMKEKGDIPEGYSVSREKKERFSLILESASTNQTSMYLCASSPSGLRKKDAGRAGANVLTFGAGSRLTVL.

This clonotype was observed many times. The chain uses TRBV5-6 and TRBJ2-7, with D unclear. The CDR3 is 12 residues long. V lost 4 bases and J lost 5, with 10 bases in between. Germline-derived CDR1 and CDR2 are SGHDT and YYEEEE. This CDR3 is CASSPGQDEQYF. The CDR3 DNA reads TGTGCCAGCAGCCCCGGTCAGGACGAGCAGTACTTC.